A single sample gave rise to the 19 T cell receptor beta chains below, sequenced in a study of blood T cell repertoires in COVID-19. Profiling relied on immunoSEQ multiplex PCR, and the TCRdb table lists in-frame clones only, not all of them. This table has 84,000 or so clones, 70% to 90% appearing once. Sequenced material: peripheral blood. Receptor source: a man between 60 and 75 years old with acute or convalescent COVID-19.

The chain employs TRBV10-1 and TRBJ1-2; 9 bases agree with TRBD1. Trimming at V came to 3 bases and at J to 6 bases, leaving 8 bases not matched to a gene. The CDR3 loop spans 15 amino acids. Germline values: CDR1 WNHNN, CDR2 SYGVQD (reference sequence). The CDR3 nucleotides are TGCGCCAGCAGTGAAACCGGGACAGGGAAGGATGGCTACACCTTC. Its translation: CASSETGTGKDGYTF.

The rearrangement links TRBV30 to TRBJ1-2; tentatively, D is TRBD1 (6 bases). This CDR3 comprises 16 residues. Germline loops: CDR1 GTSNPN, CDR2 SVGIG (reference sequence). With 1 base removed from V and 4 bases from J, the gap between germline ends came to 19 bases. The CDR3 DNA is TGTGCCTGGAGTGCCAAAACCGGACAGTACCCCTATGGCTACACCTTC. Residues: CAWSAKTGQYPYGYTF.

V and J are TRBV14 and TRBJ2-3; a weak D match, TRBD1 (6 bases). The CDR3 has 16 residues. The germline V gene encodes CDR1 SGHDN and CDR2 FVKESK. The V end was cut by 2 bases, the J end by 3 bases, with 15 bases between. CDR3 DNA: TGTGCCAGCAGCCAAAGTCTAGGCAGGGGAACAGATACGCAGTATTTT. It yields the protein CASSQSLGRGTDTQYF.

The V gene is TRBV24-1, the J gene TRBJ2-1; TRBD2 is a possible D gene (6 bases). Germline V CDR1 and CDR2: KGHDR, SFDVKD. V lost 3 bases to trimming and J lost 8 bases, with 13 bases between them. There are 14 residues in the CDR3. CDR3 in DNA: TGTGCCACCAGTGATGCGGGACGGGTCTATGAGCAGTTCTTC. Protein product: CATSDAGRVYEQFF.

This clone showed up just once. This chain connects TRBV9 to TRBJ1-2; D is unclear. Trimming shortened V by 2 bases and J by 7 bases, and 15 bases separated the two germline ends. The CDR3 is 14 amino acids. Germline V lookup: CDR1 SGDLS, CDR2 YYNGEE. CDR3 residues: CASSVREPTRGYTF. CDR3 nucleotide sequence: TGTGCCAGCAGCGTCCGGGAGCCTACTCGTGGCTACACCTTC.

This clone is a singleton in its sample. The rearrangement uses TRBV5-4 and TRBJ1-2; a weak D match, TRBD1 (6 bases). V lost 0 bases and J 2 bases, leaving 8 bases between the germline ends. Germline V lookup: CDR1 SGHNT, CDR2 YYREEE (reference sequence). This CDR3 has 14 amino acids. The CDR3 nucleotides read TGTGCCAGCAGCTTGGTGCAGGGGAACTATGGCTACACCTTC. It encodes CASSLVQGNYGYTF. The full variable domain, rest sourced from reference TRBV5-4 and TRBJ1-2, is ETGVTQSPTHLIKTRGQQVTLRCSSQSGHNTVSWYQQALGQGPQFIFQYYREEENGRGNFPPRFSGLQFPNYSSELNVNALELDDSALYLCASSLVQGNYGYTFGSGTRLTVV.

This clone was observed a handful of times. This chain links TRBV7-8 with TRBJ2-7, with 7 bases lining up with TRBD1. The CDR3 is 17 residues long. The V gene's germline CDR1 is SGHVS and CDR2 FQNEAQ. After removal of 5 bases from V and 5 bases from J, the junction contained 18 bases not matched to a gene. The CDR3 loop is CASSPETGYRGSDEQYF. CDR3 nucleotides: TGTGCCAGCAGCCCAGAAACCGGGTACAGGGGATCCGACGAGCAGTACTTC.

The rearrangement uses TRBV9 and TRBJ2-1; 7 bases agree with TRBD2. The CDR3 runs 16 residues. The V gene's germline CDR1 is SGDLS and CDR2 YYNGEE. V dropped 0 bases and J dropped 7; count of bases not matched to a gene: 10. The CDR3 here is CASSVVDVGGGNEQFF. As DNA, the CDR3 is TGTGCCAGCAGCGTAGTAGACGTCGGGGGAGGGAATGAGCAGTTCTTC.

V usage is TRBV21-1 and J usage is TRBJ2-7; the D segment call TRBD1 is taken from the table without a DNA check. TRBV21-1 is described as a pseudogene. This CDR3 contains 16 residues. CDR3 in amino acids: CASSKAKSGHFYEQYF. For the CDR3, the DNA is TGTGCCAGCAGCAAAGCAAAGTCGGGACACTTCTACGAGCAGTACTTC.

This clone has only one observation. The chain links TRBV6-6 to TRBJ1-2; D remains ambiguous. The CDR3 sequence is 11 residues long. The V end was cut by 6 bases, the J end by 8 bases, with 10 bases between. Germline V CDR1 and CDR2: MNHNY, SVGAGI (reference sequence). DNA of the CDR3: TGTGCCAGCAGCCCCGTCGAGGGCTACACCTTC. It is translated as CASSPVEGYTF.

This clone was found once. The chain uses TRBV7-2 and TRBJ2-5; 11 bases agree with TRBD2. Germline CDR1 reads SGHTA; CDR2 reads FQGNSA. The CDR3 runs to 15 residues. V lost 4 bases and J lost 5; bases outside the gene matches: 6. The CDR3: CASSSSSGGWETQYF. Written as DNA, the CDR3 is TGTGCCAGCAGCTCATCTAGCGGGGGGTGGGAGACCCAGTACTTC.

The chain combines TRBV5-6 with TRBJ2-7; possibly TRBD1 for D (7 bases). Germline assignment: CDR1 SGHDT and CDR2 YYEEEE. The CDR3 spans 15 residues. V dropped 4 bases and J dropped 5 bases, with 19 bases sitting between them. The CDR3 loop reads CASSNRWQGGHEQYF. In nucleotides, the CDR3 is TGTGCCAGCAGCAATCGATGGCAGGGGGGCCACGAGCAGTACTTC. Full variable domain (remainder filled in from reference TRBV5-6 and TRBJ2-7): DAGVTQSPTHLIKTRGQQVTLRCSPKSGHDTVSWYQQALGQGPQFIFQYYEEEERQRGNFPDRFSGHQFPNYSSELNVNALLLGDSALYLCASSNRWQGGHEQYFGPGTRLTVT.

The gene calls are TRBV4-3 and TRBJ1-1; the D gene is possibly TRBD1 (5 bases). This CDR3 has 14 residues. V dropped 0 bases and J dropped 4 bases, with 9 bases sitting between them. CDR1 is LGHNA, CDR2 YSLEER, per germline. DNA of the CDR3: TGCGCCAGCAGCCAAGACCGGAGGGGCACTGAAGCTTTCTTT. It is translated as CASSQDRRGTEAFF.

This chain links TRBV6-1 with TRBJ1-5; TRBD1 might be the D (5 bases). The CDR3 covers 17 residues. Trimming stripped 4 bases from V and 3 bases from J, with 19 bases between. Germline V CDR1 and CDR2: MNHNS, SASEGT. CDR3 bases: TGTGCCAGCAGTGTAGCGGCGGGGCACAGTATCAATCAGCCCCAGCATTTT. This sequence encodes CASSVAAGHSINQPQHF.

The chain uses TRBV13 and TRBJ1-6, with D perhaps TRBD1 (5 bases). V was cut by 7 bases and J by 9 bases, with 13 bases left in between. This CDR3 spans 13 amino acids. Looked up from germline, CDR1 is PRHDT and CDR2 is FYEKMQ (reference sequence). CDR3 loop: CASTRQGISPLHF. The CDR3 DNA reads TGTGCCAGCACTAGGCAGGGTATTTCACCCCTCCACTTT.

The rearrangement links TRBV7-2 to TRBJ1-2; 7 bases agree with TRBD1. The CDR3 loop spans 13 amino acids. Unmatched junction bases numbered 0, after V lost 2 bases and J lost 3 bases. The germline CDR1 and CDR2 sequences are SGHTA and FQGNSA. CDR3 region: CASSLTGDYGYTF. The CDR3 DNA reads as TGTGCCAGCAGCTTAACAGGGGACTATGGCTACACCTTC.

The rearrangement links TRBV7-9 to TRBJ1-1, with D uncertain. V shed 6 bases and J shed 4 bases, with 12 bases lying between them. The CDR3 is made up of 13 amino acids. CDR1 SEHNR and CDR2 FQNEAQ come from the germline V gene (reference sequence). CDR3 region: CASREGAGTEAFF. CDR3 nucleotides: TGTGCCAGCAGAGAGGGCGCTGGCACTGAAGCTTTCTTT.

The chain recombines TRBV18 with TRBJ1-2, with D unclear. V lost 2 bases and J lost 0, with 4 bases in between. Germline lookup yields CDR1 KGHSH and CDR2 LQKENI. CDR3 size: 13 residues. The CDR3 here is CASSPAANYGYTF. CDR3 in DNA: TGTGCCAGCTCACCAGCAGCTAACTATGGCTACACCTTC.

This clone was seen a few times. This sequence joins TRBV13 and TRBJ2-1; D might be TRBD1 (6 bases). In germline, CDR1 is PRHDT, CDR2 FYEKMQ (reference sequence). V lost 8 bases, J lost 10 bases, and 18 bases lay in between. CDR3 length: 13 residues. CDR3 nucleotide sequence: TGTGCCAGCTGCGATGGACAGCAAACAGAGCAGTTCTTC. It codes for CASCDGQQTEQFF.